This T cell receptor (beta chain) was observed in a study of technical replicates of blood from a few donors. The CDR3 has 14 residues. J lost 7 bases, V lost 5 bases, and 9 bases had no gene match. Germline lookup yields CDR1 SGDLS and CDR2 YYNGEE. TCRdb keeps only in-frame clones here, not all; method: immunoSEQ multiplex PCR. The table lists roughly 70,000 clones, about 90% of them singletons. The chain links TRBV9 to TRBJ1-2; 9 bases are shared with TRBD1. The sequence was collected from a human donor in good health. Sequenced: T cells isolated from PBMCs. In nucleotides, the CDR3 is TGTGCCAGCAGTTCGGGACAGGGTTTGGGTGGCTACACCTTC. It codes for CASSSGQGLGGYTF.